This T cell receptor (beta chain) came from a study of blood T cell repertoires in COVID-19. Clones were sequenced by immunoSEQ multiplex PCR, and TCRdb holds only the in-frame ones, with some missing. The sample holds some 190,000 clones, 86% seen once. This receptor was identified in a woman aged 40 to 49 in a cohort exposed to, infected with or recovered from COVID-19 (not recorded which). The sample comprised PBMCs or T cells enriched from blood (not recorded which).

The CDR3 reads CASSIVLRDEAFF. CDR3 in DNA: TGTGCCAGTAGTATAGTCCTTCGGGATGAAGCTTTCTTT. The J gene is TRBJ1-1, the V gene TRBV19, with D hard to call. The germline CDR1 and CDR2 sequences are LNHDA and SQIVND (reference sequence). CDR3 length equals 13 residues. With 1 base removed from V and 7 bases from J, the gap between germline ends came to 10 bases.